The 2 T cell receptor beta chains listed next were all sequenced from one sample in a study of control samples from healthy donors and cancer patients. Generated by immunoSEQ multiplex PCR, the TCRdb table keeps only in-frame clones and is missing some. The sample consists of 150,000 to 200,000 clones, about 90% of them appearing once. The sequenced material came from blood. The receptors derive from a woman in her 40s in good health.

V usage is TRBV6-1 and J usage is TRBJ1-5; D might be TRBD1 (6 bases). CDR1 MNHNS and CDR2 SASEGT come from the germline V gene. This CDR3 has 15 amino acids. V lost 3 bases to trimming and J lost 7 bases, with 16 bases between them. CDR3 sequence reads: CASSERGAGVQPQHF. CDR3 sequence (DNA): TGTGCCAGCAGTGAGCGGGGGGCGGGGGTGCAGCCCCAGCATTTT.

The CDR3 here is CASSSDWGPNQPQHF. The CDR3, as DNA: TGCGCCAGCAGCTCCGACTGGGGGCCCAATCAGCCCCAGCATTTT. V gene TRBV5-1 combines with J gene TRBJ1-5; perhaps TRBD1 as D (6 bases). The CDR3 sequence is 15 residues long. Germline CDR1 and CDR2: SGHRS and YFSETQ. Trimming left V 3 bases short and J 3 bases short, with 13 bases between.